Shown below are 21 T cell receptor beta chains from a single sample sequenced in a study of T cells expressing NK-cell markers. TCRdb reworked the 5' RACE reads into one entry per CDR3 protein, no DNA. This specimen shows tens of thousands of distinct CDR3 sequences; the ten leading clones hold about 60%. The sequencing input was blood T cells: a sorted CD56 or NKG2C T cell subset, CD4+ or CD8+ T cells, or bulk PBMC T cells (not recorded which). Every receptor here comes from a woman aged 18 to 75 in good health.

The chain is built from TRBV7-9 and TRBJ2-5; TCRdb reports TRBD2, a call that lacks DNA to check it against. The CDR3 is 14 residues long. Germline loops: CDR1 SEHNR, CDR2 FQNEAQ (reference sequence). The CDR3 protein is CASSLDNLRETQYF.

CDR3 sequence reads: CASSPPGQGETQYF. V gene TRBV7-9 combines with J gene TRBJ2-5; TCRdb picks TRBD1, but there is no DNA to check that call. The CDR3 runs to 14 residues. The germline V gene has CDR1 SEHNR and CDR2 FQNEAQ (reference sequence).

The chain is built from TRBV7-9 and TRBJ2-7; as DNA is missing, the TRBD2 call by TCRdb cannot be tested. The length of the CDR3 is 15 residues. CDR1 is SEHNR, CDR2 FQNEAQ, per germline (reference sequence). The CDR3 loop reads CASSSTSTGSYEQYF.

The chain couples TRBV4-1 to TRBJ2-1; TCRdb returns TRBD1, unconfirmable since there is no DNA. Germline V CDR1 and CDR2: MGHRA, YSYEKL. There are 15 residues in the CDR3. The CDR3: CASTPGADSYNEQFF.

This sequence joins TRBV6-1 and TRBJ2-2; absent DNA, TCRdb's TRBD1 call cannot be checked. CDR3 length equals 16 residues. CDR1 and CDR2 from the germline V gene are MNHNS and SASEGT. The CDR3 loop is CASSEVFPGGPGELFF.

The chain employs TRBV5-1 and TRBJ2-3; the D gene TCRdb calls, TRBD2, cannot be checked with no DNA. Germline loops: CDR1 SGHRS, CDR2 YFSETQ. The CDR3 is 16 amino acids. The CDR3 protein is CASSLASGSPTDTQYF.

The chain joins TRBV12-3 or TRBV12-4 to TRBJ1-1; TCRdb gives TRBD1 as the D gene, but with no DNA this cannot be confirmed. This CDR3 has 11 residues. CDR3 in amino acids: CASRGATEAFF.

This chain links TRBV12-3 or TRBV12-4 with TRBJ2-2. This CDR3 has 17 amino acids. This CDR3 is CASSRALDLANTGELFF.

The gene calls are TRBV29-1 and TRBJ2-1; TCRdb lists TRBD2, though no DNA is available to test this call. The CDR3 contains 15 residues. Per germline, CDR1 SQVTM and CDR2 ANQGSEA. The CDR3 sequence: CSVGSGTERSDEQFF.

V gene TRBV27 combines with J gene TRBJ1-2; there is no DNA to check the TCRdb D call of TRBD1. Per germline, CDR1 MNHEY and CDR2 SMNVEV (reference sequence). There are 12 residues in the CDR3. CDR3 residues: CASRQGNYGYTF.

The chain recombines TRBV2 with TRBJ1-5; there is no DNA to check the TCRdb D call of TRBD1. There are 13 residues in the CDR3. Germline V gene sequence: CDR1 SNHLY, CDR2 FYNNEI. CDR3 sequence: CASSERDPQPQHF.

The rearrangement joins TRBV7-9 to TRBJ2-1; as DNA is missing, the TRBD1 call by TCRdb cannot be tested. Germline-derived CDR1 and CDR2 are SEHNR and FQNEAQ (reference sequence). This CDR3 comprises 16 residues. This CDR3 reads CASSPGQGPSYNEQFF.

The chain uses TRBV27 and TRBJ2-3. The germline V gene has CDR1 MNHEY and CDR2 SMNVEV (reference sequence). This CDR3 comprises 13 residues. CDR3 residues: CASSLVIADTQYF.

The chain couples TRBV4-1 to TRBJ2-2; TCRdb's D call of TRBD1 is untestable without DNA. This CDR3 contains 16 residues. Germline V CDR1 and CDR2: MGHRA, YSYEKL. CDR3 sequence: CASSQGQGADTGELFF.

The V call is TRBV28, the J call TRBJ2-3; the D call from TCRdb, TRBD1, cannot be confirmed without DNA. This CDR3 has 19 amino acids. Germline V lookup: CDR1 MDHEN, CDR2 SYDVKM. The CDR3 is CASRQDVDRETSSTDTQYF.

The gene calls are TRBV7-6 and TRBJ2-1; the D call of TRBD2 rests on TCRdb alone, since no DNA is present to check it. The CDR3 runs to 15 residues. Germline-derived CDR1 and CDR2 are SGHVS and FNYEAQ. CDR3 sequence: CASRLTSGPYNEQFF.

The chain couples TRBV9 to TRBJ2-7. Germline V lookup: CDR1 SGDLS, CDR2 YYNGEE. CDR3 length: 15 amino acids. This CDR3 is CASSVGGATTYEQYF.

V usage is TRBV7-9 and J usage is TRBJ2-7. This CDR3 region has 14 residues. Germline V gene data show CDR1 as SEHNR and CDR2 as FQNEAQ (reference sequence). This CDR3 is CASSLKNNPDEQYF.

The V call is TRBV11-1, the J call TRBJ2-1; TCRdb outputs TRBD1, but without DNA this stays unchecked. Germline lookup yields CDR1 SGHAT and CDR2 FQDESV (reference sequence). CDR3 length equals 19 residues. The CDR3 spells CASSPYGQGGFSSYNEQFF.

This chain links TRBV7-9 with TRBJ2-2; TCRdb reports TRBD1, a call that lacks DNA to check it against. This CDR3 is 15 amino acids long. Germline lookup yields CDR1 SEHNR and CDR2 FQNEAQ (reference sequence). The CDR3 loop is CASEPGVGRTGELFF.

The chain carries TRBV11-2 and TRBJ2-3. Germline V gene lookup returns CDR1 SGHAT and CDR2 FQNNGV. This CDR3 has 13 amino acids. The CDR3 loop is CASSITATDTQYF.